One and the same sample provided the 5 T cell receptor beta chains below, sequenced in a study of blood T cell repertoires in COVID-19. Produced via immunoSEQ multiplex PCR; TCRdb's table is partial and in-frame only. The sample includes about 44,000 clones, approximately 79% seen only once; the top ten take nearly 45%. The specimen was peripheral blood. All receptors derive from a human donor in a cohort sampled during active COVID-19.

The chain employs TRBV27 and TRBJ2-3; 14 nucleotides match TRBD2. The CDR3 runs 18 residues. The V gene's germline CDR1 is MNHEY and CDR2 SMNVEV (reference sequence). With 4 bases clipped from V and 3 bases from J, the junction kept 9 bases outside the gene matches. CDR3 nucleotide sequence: TGTGCCAGCAGTTCGCAGACTAGCGGGGGGGCCGGGACAGATACGCAGTATTTT. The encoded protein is CASSSQTSGGAGTDTQYF.

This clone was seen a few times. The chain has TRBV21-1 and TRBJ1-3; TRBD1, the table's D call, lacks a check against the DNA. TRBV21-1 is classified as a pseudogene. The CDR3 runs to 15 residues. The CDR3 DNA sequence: TGTGCCAGCAGCAAAGGGTCAGGGGCTGGAAACACCATATATTTT. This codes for CASSKGSGAGNTIYF.

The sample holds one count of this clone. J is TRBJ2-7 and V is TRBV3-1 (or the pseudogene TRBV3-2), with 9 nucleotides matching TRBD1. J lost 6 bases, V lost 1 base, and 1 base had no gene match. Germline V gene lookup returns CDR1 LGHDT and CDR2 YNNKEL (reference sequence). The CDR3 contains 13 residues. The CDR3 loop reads CASSQGDRAEQYV. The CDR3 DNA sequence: TGTGCCAGCAGCCAAGGGGACAGGGCCGAGCAGTACGTC.

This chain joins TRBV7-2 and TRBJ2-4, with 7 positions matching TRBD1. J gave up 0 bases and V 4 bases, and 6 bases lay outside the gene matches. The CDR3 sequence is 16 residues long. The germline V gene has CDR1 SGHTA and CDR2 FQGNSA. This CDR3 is CASSSGDRAAKNIQYF. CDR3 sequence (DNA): TGTGCCAGCAGCTCCGGGGACAGAGCAGCCAAAAACATTCAGTACTTC.

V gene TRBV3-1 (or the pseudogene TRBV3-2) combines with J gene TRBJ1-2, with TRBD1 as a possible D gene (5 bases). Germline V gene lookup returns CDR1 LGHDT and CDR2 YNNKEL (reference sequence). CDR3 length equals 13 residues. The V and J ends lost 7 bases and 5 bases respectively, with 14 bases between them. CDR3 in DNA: TGTGCCAGCACTGGGGCAGGGCCATATGGCTACACCTTC. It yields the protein CASTGAGPYGYTF.